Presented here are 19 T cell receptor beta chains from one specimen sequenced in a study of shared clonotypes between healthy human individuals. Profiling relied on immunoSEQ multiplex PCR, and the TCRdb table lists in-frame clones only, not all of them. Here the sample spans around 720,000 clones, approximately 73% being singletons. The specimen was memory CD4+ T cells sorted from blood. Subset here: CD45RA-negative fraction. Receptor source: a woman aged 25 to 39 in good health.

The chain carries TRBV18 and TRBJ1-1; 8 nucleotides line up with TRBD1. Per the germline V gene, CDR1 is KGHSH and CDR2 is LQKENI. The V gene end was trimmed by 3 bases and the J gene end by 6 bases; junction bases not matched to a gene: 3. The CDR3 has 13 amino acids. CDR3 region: CASSPQGAAEAFF. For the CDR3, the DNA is TGTGCCAGCTCACCGCAGGGGGCAGCTGAAGCTTTCTTT.

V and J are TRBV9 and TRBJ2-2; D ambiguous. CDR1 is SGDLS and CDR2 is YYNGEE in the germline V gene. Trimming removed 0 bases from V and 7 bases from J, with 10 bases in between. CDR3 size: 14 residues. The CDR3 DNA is TGTGCCAGCAGCGTAGGTAACCCCTTCGGGGAGCTGTTTTTT. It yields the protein CASSVGNPFGELFF.

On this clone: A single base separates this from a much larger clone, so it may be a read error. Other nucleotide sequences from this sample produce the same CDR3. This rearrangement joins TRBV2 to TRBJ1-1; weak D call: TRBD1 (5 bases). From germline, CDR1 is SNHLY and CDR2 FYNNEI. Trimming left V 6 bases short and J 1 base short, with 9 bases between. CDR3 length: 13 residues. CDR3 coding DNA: TGTGCCAGCAGAGGGCAGGGGAACACTGAAGCTTTCTTT. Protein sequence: CASRGQGNTEAFF.

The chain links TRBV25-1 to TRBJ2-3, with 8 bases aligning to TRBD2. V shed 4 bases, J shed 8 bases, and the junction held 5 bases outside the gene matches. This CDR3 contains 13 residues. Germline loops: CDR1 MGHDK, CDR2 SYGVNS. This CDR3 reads CASSGREAPTQYF. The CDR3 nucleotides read TGTGCCAGCAGTGGGCGGGAGGCTCCTACGCAGTATTTT.

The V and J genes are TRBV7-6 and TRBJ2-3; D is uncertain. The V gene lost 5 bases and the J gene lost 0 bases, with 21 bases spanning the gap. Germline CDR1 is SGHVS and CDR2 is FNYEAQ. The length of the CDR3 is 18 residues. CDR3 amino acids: CASSARAANSASTDTQYF. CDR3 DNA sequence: TGTGCCAGCAGCGCCCGAGCCGCCAATAGTGCTAGCACAGATACGCAGTATTTT.

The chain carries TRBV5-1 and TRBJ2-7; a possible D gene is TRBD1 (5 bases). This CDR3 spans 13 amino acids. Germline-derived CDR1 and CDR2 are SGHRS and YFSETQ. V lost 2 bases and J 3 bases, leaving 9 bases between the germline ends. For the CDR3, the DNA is TGCGCCAGCAGCTTTCAGGGCCACTACGAGCAGTACTTC. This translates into CASSFQGHYEQYF.

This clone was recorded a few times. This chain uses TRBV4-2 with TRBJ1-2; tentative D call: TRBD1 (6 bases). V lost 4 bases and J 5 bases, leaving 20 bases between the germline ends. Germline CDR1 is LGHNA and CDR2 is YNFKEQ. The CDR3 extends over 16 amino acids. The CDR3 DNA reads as TGTGCCAGCAGCCCCGAACGGGGGGCCGTTTATTATGGCTACACCTTC. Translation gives CASSPERGAVYYGYTF.

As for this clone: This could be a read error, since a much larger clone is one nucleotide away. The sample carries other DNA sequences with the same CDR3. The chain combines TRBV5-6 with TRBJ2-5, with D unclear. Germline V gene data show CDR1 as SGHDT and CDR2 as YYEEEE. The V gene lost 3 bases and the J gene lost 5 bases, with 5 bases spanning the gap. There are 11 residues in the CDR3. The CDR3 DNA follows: TGTGCCAGCAGCTCCGGGGAGACCCAGTACTTC. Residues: CASSSGETQYF.

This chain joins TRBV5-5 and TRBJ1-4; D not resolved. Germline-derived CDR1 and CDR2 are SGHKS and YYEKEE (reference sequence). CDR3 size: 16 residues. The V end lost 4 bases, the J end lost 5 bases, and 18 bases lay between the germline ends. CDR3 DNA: TGTGCCAGCAGCCCCAGAATGTGGGCCATAAATGAAAAACTGTTTTTT. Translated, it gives CASSPRMWAINEKLFF.

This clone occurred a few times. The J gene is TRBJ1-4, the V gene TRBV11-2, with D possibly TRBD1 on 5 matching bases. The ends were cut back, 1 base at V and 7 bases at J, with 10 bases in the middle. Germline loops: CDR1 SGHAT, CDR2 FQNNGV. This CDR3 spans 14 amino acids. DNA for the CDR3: TGTGCCAGCAGCTTAGCAGGGACGAGTGAAAAACTGTTTTTT. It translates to CASSLAGTSEKLFF. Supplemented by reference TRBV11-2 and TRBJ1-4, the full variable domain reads EAGVAQSPRYKIIEKRQSVAFWCNPISGHATLYWYQQILGQGPKLLIQFQNNGVVDDSQLPKDRFSAERLKGVDSTLKIQPAKLEDSAVYLCASSLAGTSEKLFFGSGTQLSVL.

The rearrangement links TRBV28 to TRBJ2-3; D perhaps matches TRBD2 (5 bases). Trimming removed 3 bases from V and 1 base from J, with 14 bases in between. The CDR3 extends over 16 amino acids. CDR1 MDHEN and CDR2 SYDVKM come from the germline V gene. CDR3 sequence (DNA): TGTGCCAGCAGTTTTTCCTCGAGGGCTGGCACAGATACGCAGTATTTT. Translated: CASSFSSRAGTDTQYF. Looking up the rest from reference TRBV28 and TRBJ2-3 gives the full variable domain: DVKVTQSSRYLVKRTGEKVFLECVQDMDHENMFWYRQDPGLGLRLIYFSYDVKMKEKGDIPEGYSVSREKKERFSLILESASTNQTSMYLCASSFSSRAGTDTQYFGPGTRLTVL.

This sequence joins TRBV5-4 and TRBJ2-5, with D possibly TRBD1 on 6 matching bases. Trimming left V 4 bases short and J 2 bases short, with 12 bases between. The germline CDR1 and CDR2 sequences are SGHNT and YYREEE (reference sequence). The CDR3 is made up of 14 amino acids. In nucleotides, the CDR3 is TGTGCCAGCAGCAAAAGAGACAGGCAAGAGACCCAGTACTTC. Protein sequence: CASSKRDRQETQYF.

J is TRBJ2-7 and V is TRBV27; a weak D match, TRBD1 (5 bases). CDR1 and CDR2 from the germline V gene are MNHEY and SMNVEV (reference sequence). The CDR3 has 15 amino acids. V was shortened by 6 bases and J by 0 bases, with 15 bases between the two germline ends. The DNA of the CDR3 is TGTGCCAGCAGCCCCAGACAGTTGAGCTCCTACGAGCAGTACTTC. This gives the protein CASSPRQLSSYEQYF.

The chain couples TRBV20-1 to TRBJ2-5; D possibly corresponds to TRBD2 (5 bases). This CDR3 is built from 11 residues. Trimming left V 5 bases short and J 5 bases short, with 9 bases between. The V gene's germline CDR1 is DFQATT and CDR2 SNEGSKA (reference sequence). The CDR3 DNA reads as TGCAGTGCTCTCTCGGGGGAGACCCAGTACTTC. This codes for CSALSGETQYF.

CDR3 amino acids: CASSHGKLFQRTDTQYF. The CDR3 DNA reads TGTGCCAGCAGCCATGGAAAGCTTTTTCAGCGCACAGATACGCAGTATTTT. The V call is TRBV21-1, the J call TRBJ2-3. TRBV21-1 is a listed pseudogene. The CDR3 is made up of 17 amino acids.

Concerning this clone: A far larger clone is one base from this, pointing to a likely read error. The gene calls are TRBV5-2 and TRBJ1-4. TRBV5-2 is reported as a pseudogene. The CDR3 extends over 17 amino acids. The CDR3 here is CASSQVRVWLANEKLFF. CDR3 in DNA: TGTGCCAGCAGCCAAGTGAGGGTCTGGTTGGCTAATGAAAAACTGTTTTTT.

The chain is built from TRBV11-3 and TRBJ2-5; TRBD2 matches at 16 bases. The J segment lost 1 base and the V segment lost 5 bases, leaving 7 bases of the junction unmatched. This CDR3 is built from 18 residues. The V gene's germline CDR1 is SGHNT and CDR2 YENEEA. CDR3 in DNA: TGTGCCAGCAGCAACAGGGGACTAGCGGGAGGGGGCCAAGAGACCCAGTACTTC. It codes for CASSNRGLAGGGQETQYF.

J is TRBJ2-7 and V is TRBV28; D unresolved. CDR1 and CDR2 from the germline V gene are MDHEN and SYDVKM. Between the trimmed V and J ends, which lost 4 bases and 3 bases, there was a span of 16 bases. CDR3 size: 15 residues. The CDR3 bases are TGTGCCAGCAGTTCTTCAGCGACGGCCGACTACGAGCAGTACTTC. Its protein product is CASSSSATADYEQYF.

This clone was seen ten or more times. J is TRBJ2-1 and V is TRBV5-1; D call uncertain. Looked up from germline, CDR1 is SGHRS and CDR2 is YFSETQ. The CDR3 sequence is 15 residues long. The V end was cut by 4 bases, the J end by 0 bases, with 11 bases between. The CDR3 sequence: CASSLDANSYNEQFF. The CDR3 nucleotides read TGCGCCAGCAGCCTGGACGCCAACTCCTACAATGAGCAGTTCTTC.